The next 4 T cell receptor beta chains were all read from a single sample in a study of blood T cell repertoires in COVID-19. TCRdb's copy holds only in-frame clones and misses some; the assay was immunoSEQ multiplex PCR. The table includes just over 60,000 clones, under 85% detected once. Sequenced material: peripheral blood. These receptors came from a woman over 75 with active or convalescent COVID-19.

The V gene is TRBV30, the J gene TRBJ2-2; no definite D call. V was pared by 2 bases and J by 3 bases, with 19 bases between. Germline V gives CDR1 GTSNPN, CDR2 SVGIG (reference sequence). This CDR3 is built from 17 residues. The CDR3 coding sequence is TGTGCCTGGAGTACGCTTCGGCAGGTATCGGACACCGGGGAGCTGTTTTTT. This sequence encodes CAWSTLRQVSDTGELFF.

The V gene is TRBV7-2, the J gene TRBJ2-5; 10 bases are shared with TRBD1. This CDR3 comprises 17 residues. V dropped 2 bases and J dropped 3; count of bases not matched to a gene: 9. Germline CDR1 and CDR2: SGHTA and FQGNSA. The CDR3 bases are TGTGCCAGCAGCTTACAATCTTCCGGGACAGGGGAAGAGACCCAGTACTTC. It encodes CASSLQSSGTGEETQYF.

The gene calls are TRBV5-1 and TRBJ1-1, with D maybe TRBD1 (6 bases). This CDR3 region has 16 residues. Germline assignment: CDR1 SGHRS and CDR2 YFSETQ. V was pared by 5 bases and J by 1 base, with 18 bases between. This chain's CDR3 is CASRLTTGPPNTEAFF. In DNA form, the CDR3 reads TGCGCCAGCAGATTAACTACAGGGCCGCCGAACACTGAAGCTTTCTTT.

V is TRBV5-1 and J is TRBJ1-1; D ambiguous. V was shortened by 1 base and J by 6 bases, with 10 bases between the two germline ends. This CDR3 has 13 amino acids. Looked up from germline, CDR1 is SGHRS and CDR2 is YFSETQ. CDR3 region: CASSLLTASEAFF. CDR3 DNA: TGCGCCAGCAGCTTGTTAACAGCCTCTGAAGCTTTCTTT.